The sample holds a few counts of the clone carrying this TCR beta chain. Antigen: not known. This sample is drawn from a study of T-cell reconstitution after alpha-beta-depleted transplantation in children. The V gene lost 4 bases and the J gene lost 1 base, with 8 bases spanning the gap. Germline CDR1 reads SGHNT; CDR2 reads YYREEE (reference sequence). The CDR3 is 13 amino acids. Whole-study results and caveats: It was newly produced T cells that mostly accounted for T-cell counts and diversity one year after transplant. Expanded graft clones numbering several hundred reportedly gave rise to alpha-beta T cells about two months after transplant. High day-60 TCRbeta diversity in some patients came from surviving recipient T cells and thymic progenitors.

It was with unique molecular identifiers that the TCRbeta library was prepared. TCRdb analysed the PCR reads with MiXCR anew, one entry per CDR3 protein. This repertoire shows 75,000 to 90,000 distinct CDR3 sequences, 12% to 15% found once; its top ten account for about 30%. The rearrangement joins TRBV5-4 to TRBJ2-5, with D perhaps matching TRBD2 (5 bases). This TCR was sampled from a male patient aged 2-10 years who had a stem cell transplant for acute lymphoblastic leukemia, so the T cells may come from the graft donor. Material: PBMCs, mostly from graft donor cells, obtained 180 days after TCRalphabeta/CD19-depleted stem cell transplant. CDR3 in amino acids: CASSLGIQETQYF. The CDR3 region has the DNA TGTGCCAGCAGCCTCGGGATCCAAGAGACCCAGTACTTC.